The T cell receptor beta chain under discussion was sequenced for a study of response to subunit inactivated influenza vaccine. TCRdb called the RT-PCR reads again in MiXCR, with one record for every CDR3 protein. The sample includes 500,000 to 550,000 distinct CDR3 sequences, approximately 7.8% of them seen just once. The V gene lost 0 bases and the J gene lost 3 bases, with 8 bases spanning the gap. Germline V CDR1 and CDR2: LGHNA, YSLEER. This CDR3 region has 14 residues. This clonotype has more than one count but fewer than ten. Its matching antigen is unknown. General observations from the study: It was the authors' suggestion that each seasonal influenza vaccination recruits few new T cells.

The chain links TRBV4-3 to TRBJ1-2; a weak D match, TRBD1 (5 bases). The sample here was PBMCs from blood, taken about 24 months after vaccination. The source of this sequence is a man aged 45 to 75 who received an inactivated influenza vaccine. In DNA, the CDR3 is TGCGCCAGCAGCCAAGAAGGGACGGACTATGGCTACACCTTC. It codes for CASSQEGTDYGYTF.